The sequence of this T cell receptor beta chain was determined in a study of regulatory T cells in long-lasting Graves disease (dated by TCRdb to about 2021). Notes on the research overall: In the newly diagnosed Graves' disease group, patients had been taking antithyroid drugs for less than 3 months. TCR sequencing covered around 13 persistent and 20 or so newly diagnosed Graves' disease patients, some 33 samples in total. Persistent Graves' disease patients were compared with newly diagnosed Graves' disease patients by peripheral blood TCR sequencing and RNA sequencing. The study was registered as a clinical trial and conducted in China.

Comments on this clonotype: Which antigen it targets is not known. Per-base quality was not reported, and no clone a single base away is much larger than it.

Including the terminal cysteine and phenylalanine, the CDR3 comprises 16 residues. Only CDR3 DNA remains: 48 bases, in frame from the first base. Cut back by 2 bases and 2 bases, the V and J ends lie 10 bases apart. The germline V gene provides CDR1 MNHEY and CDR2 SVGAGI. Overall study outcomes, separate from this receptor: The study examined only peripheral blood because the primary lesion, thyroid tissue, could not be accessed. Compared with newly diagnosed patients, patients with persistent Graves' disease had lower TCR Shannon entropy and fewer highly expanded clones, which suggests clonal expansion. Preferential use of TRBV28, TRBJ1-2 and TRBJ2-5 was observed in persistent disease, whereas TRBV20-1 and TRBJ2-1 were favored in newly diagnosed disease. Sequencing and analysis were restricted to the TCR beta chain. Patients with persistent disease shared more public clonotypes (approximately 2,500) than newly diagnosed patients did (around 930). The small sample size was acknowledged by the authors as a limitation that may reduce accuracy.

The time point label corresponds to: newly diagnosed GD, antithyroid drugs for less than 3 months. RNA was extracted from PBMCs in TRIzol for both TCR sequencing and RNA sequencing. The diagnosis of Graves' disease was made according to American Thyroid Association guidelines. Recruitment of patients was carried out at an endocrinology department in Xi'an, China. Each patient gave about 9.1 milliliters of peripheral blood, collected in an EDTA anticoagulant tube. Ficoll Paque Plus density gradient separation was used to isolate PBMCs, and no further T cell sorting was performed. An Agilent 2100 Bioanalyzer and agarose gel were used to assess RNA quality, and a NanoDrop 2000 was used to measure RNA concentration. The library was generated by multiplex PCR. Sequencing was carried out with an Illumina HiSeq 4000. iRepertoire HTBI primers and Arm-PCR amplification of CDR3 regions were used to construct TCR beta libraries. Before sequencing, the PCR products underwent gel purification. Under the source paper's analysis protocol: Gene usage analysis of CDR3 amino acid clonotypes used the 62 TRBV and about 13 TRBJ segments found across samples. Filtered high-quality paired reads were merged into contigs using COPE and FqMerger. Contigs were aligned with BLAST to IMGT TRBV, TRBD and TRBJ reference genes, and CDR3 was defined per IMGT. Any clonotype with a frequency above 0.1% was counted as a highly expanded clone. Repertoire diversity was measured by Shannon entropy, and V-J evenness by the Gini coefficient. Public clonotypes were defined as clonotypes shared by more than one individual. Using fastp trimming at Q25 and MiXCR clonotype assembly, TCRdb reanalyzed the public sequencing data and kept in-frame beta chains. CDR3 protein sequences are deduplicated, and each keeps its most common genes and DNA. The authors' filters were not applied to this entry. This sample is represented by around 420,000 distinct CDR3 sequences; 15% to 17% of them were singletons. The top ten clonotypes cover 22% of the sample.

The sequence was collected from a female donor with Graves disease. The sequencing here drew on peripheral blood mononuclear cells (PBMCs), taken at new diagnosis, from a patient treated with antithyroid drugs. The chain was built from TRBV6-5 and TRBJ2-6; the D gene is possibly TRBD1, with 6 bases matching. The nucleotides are TGTGCCAGCAGTTACGTAAAGGGGGCTGGGGCCAACGTCCTGACTTTC. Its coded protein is CASSYVKGAGANVLTF.